These 10 T cell receptor beta chains originate from one sample sequenced in a study of shared clonotypes between healthy human individuals. Produced via immunoSEQ multiplex PCR; TCRdb's table is partial and in-frame only. This table has over 850,000 clones, approximately 78% appearing once. Input material: memory CD4+ T cells from PBMCs. Subset given: CD45RA-negative fraction. These receptors all come from a man between 18 and 29 years old in good health. Some clones in this sample may be carry-over from other donors' samples.

This clone came up once. The V call is TRBV5-4, the J call TRBJ2-7; 7 nucleotides line up with TRBD1. The CDR3 covers 14 residues. CDR1 is SGHNT, CDR2 YYREEE, per germline (reference sequence). Germline trimming cut 0 bases from V and 5 bases from J; bases unmatched to any gene: 5. The CDR3 sequence is CASSLAKGANEQYF. The CDR3 nucleotides read TGTGCCAGCAGCTTGGCAAAGGGGGCCAACGAGCAGTACTTC.

A few counts support this clone. This chain connects TRBV6-5 to TRBJ1-2, with D unresolved. The ends were cut back, 4 bases at V and 3 bases at J, with 9 bases in the middle. CDR1 is MNHEY, CDR2 SVGAGI, per germline. This CDR3 comprises 13 residues. CDR3 sequence: CASSSGPYYGYTF. CDR3 coding DNA: TGTGCCAGCAGTTCCGGTCCATACTATGGCTACACCTTC.

The chain combines TRBV7-9 with TRBJ1-2, with D perhaps TRBD1 (6 bases). The CDR3 runs to 16 residues. The germline V and J ends were trimmed by 0 bases and 8 bases, with 19 bases remaining between them. Germline V gene lookup returns CDR1 SEHNR and CDR2 FQNEAQ (reference sequence). CDR3 sequence: CASSLALAREGGGYTF. The CDR3 DNA follows: TGTGCCAGCAGCTTAGCTCTGGCCAGGGAGGGGGGCGGCTACACCTTC.

This clone was recorded only once. The genes are TRBV7-9 and TRBJ2-1; D remains ambiguous. The germline V gene encodes CDR1 SEHNR and CDR2 FQNEAQ (reference sequence). Trimming left V 5 bases short and J 13 bases short, with 24 bases between. The CDR3 consists of 15 residues. The CDR3 DNA reads as TGTGCCAGCAGCCCCCTTGTGTCGGGCTCGTCAACCCAGTTCTTC. Translated: CASSPLVSGSSTQFF.

A few counts support this clone. The chain employs TRBV5-1 and TRBJ1-1, with D possibly matching TRBD1 (6 bases). V shed 4 bases and J shed 5 bases, with 21 bases lying between them. The CDR3 sequence is 16 residues long. Germline CDR1 SGHRS, CDR2 YFSETQ. In nucleotides, the CDR3 is TGCGCCAGCAGCCCCGAGGTGGGGGGGCTCGGAACTGAAGCTTTCTTT. This codes for CASSPEVGGLGTEAFF. Combining the CDR3 with reference TRBV5-1 and TRBJ1-1 gives the whole variable domain KAGVTQTPRYLIKTRGQQVTLSCSPISGHRSVSWYQQTPGQGLQFLFEYFSETQRNKGNFPGRFSGRQFSNSRSEMNVSTLELGDSALYLCASSPEVGGLGTEAFFGQGTRLTVV.

This chain uses TRBV9 with TRBJ2-5; tentative D call: TRBD1 (6 bases). The CDR3 is 14 residues long. The V end was cut by 5 bases, the J end by 5 bases, with 16 bases between. The germline CDR1 and CDR2 sequences are SGDLS and YYNGEE. CDR3 in DNA: TGTGCCAGCAGTCCTACAGGGTTCCGGGAGACCCAGTACTTC. Its translation: CASSPTGFRETQYF.

This clone was counted only a few times. The chain uses TRBV27 and TRBJ2-3; D is undetermined. CDR1 and CDR2 from the germline V gene are MNHEY and SMNVEV (reference sequence). The CDR3 is 16 amino acids. Trimming left V 6 bases short and J 0 bases short, with 16 bases between. CDR3 loop: CASSSPSSPSTDTQYF. Here the CDR3 DNA reads TGTGCCAGCAGCTCCCCATCCAGCCCTAGCACAGATACGCAGTATTTT.

The V and J genes are TRBV28 and TRBJ1-4, with D tentatively TRBD1 (5 bases). V was shortened by 6 bases and J by 8 bases, with 19 bases between the two germline ends. The CDR3 has 15 residues. Germline lookup yields CDR1 MDHEN and CDR2 SYDVKM. The DNA for the CDR3 is TGTGCCAGCAGCCGTCACCAGTCAGGGAGCGAAAAACTGTTTTTT. Its protein product is CASSRHQSGSEKLFF.

The chain employs TRBV28 and TRBJ1-4; D uncertain. The germline gives CDR1 MDHEN, CDR2 SYDVKM. CDR3 length equals 14 residues. Deletions cut 3 bases from V and 7 bases from J, with 12 bases between. CDR3 sequence (DNA): TGTGCCAGCAGTTTTACGGTCAAAATTGAAAAACTGTTTTTT. Its translation is CASSFTVKIEKLFF.

The V gene is TRBV28, the J gene TRBJ1-4; D is unclear. The CDR3 runs to 14 residues. The V end lost 3 bases, the J end lost 7 bases, and 12 bases lay between the germline ends. Germline loops: CDR1 MDHEN, CDR2 SYDVKM. This CDR3 reads CASSFLSYGEKLFF. The CDR3 nucleotides read TGTGCCAGCAGTTTTTTGTCCTATGGTGAAAAACTGTTTTTT.